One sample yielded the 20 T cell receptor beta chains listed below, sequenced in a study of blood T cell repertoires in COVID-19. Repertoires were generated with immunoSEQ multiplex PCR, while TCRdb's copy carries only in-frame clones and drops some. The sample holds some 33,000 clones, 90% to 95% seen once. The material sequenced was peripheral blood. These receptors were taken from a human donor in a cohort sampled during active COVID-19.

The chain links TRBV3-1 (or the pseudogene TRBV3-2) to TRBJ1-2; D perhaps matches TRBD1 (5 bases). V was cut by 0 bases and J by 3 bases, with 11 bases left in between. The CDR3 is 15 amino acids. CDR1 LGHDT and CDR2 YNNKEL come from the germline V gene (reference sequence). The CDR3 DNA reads TGTGCCAGCAGCCAAGATAAAGGGGCCCACTATGGCTACACCTTC. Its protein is CASSQDKGAHYGYTF.

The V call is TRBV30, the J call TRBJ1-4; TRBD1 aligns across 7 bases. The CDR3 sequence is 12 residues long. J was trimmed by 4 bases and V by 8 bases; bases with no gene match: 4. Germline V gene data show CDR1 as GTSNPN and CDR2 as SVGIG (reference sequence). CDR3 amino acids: CAMDRINEKLFF. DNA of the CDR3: TGTGCCATGGACAGGATTAATGAAAAACTGTTTTTT.

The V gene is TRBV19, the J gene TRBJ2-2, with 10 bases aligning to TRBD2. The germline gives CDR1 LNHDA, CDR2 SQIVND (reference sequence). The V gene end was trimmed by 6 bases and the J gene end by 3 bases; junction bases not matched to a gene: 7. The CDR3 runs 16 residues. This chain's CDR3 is CASRPSGSLYTGELFF. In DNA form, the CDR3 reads TGTGCCAGTAGACCTAGCGGGAGCCTTTACACCGGGGAGCTGTTTTTT.

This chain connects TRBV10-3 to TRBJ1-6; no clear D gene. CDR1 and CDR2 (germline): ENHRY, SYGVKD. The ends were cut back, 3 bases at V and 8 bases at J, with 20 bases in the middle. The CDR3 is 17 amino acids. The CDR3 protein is CAISDFPPARPDSPLHF. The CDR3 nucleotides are TGTGCCATCAGTGACTTCCCTCCGGCGCGGCCGGATTCACCCCTCCACTTT.

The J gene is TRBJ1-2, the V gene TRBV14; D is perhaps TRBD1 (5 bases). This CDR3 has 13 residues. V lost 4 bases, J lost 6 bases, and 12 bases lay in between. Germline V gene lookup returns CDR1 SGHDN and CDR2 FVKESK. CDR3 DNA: TGTGCCAGCAGCCCGACGACAGTGCATGGCTACACCTTC. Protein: CASSPTTVHGYTF.

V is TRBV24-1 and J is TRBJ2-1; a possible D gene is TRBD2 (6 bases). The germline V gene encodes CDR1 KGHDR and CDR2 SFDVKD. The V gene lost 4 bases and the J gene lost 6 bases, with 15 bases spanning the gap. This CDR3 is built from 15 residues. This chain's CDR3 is CATSDLRLGRNEQFF. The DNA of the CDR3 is TGTGCCACCAGTGACCTGAGACTAGGACGCAATGAGCAGTTCTTC.

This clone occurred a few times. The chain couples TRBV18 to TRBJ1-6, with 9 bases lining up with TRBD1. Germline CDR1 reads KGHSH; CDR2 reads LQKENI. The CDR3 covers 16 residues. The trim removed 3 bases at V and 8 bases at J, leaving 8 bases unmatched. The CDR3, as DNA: TGTGCCAGCTCACCTCGCGGGACAGGGACAGATTCACCCCTCCACTTT. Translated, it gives CASSPRGTGTDSPLHF.

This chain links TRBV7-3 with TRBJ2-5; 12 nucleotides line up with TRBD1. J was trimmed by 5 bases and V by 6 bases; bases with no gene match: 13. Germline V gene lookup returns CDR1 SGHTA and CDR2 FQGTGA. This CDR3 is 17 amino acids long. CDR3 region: CASSQTSGTGGEETQYF. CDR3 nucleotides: TGTGCCAGCAGTCAAACTTCCGGGACAGGGGGCGAGGAGACCCAGTACTTC.

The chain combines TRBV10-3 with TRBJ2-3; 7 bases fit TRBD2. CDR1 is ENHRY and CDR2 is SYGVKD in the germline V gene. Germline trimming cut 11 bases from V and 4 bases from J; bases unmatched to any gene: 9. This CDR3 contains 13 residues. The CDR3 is CAVSTSPADTQYF. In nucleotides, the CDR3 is TGTGCCGTCTCGACTAGCCCCGCAGATACGCAGTATTTT.

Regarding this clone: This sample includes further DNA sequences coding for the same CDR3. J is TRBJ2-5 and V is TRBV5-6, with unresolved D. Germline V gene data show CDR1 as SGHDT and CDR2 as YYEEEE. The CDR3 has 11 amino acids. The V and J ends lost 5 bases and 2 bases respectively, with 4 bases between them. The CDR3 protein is CASSRQETQYF. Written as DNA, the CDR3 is TGTGCCAGCAGTCGTCAAGAGACCCAGTACTTC. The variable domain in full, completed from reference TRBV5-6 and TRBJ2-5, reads DAGVTQSPTHLIKTRGQQVTLRCSPKSGHDTVSWYQQALGQGPQFIFQYYEEEERQRGNFPDRFSGHQFPNYSSELNVNALLLGDSALYLCASSRQETQYFGPGTRLLVL.

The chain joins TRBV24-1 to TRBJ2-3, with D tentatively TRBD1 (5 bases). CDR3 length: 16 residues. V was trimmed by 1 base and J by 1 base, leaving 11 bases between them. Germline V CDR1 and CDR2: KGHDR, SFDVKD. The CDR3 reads CATSDLGHQGTDTQYF. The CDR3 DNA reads TGTGCCACCAGTGATTTAGGACACCAAGGCACAGATACGCAGTATTTT.

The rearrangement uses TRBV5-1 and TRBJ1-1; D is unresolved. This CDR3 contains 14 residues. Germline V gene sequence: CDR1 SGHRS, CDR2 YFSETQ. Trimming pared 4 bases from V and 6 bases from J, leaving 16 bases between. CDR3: CASSLAQDQAEAFF. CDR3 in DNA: TGCGCCAGCAGCCTGGCTCAAGATCAGGCTGAAGCTTTCTTT.

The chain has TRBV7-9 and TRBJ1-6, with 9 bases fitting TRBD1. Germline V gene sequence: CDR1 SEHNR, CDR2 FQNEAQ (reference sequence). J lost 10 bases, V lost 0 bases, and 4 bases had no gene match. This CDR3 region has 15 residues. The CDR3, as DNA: TGTGCCAGCAGCTTAGCCGGGGACAGGGACTCACCCCTCCACTTT. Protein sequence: CASSLAGDRDSPLHF. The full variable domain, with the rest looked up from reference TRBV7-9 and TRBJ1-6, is DTGVSQNPRHKITKRGQNVTFRCDPISEHNRLYWYRQTLGQGPEFLTYFQNEAQLEKSRLLSDRFSAERPKGSFSTLEIQRTEQGDSAMYLCASSLAGDRDSPLHFGNGTRLTVT.

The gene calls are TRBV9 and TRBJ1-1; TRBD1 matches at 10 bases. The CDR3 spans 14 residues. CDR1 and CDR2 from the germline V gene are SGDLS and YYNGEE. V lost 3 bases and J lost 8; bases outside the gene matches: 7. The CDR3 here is CASSATGGFPEAFF. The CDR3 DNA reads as TGTGCCAGCAGCGCGACAGGGGGCTTCCCCGAAGCTTTCTTT.

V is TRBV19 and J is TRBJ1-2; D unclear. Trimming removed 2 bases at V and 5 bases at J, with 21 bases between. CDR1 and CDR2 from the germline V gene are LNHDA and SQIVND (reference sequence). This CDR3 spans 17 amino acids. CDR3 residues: CASSILVEDRSYYGYTF. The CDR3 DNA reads TGTGCCAGTAGTATATTGGTGGAGGACCGAAGTTATTATGGCTACACCTTC.

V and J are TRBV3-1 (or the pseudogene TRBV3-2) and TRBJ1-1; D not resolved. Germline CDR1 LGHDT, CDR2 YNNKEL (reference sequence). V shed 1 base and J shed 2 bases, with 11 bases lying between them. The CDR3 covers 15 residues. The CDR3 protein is CASSQGQVVNTEAFF. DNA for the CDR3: TGTGCCAGCAGCCAAGGCCAGGTGGTCAACACTGAAGCTTTCTTT.

CDR3 nucleotide sequence: TGTGCCAGCAGCTTGGCACCAGGGGGATACACTGAAGCTTTCTTT. Protein product: CASSLAPGGYTEAFF. The chain is built from TRBV5-4 and TRBJ1-1; 7 bases fit TRBD1. With 0 bases clipped from V and 3 bases from J, the junction kept 5 bases outside the gene matches. Germline CDR1 and CDR2: SGHNT and YYREEE (reference sequence). The CDR3 length is 15 residues.

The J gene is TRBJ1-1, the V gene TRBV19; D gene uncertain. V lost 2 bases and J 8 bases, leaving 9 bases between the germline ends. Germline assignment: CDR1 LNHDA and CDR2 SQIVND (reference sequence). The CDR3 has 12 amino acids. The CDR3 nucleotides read TGTGCCAGTAGTATATATAACAACGAAGCTTTCTTT. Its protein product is CASSIYNNEAFF. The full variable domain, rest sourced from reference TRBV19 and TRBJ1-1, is DGGITQSPKYLFRKEGQNVTLSCEQNLNHDAMYWYRQDPGQGLRLIYYSQIVNDFQKGDIAEGYSVSREKKESFPLTVTSAQKNPTAFYLCASSIYNNEAFFGQGTRLTVV.

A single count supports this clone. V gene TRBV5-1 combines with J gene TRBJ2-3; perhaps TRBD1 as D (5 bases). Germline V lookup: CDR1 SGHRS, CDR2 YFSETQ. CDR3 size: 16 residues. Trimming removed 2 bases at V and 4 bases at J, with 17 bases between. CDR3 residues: CASSFHRNLGPDTQYF. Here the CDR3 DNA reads TGCGCCAGCAGCTTTCACAGGAACTTAGGCCCAGATACGCAGTATTTT.

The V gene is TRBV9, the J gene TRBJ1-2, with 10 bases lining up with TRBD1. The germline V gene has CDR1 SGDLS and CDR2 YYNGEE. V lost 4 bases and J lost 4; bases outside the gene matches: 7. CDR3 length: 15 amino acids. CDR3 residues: CASSSGTGDSYGYTF. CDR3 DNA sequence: TGTGCCAGCAGCTCCGGGACAGGGGATAGCTATGGCTACACCTTC.